These 18 T cell receptor beta chains originate from one sample sequenced in a study of T cells in women clearing cervical HPV infection listed by TCRdb under 2018. The library was generated by the immunoSEQ multiplex PCR assay. What TCRdb holds here is the immuneACCESS table cut down to in-frame rearrangements. Part of the clones is not present; checked against another copy, under half of the missing clones reflect an unresolved V gene, and the others are unexplained. The table of this sample itemizes about 32,000 clones. Less than 8.5% of the sample is held by the ten biggest clonotypes. The source material was blood buffy coat. These TCRs come from a woman between 18 and 70 years old with a cervical HPV16 infection that either progressed to CIN3+ or cleared (not recorded which).

Comment on this clone: Read coverage stops 3 residues before the CDR3 terminus; the germline J gene supplies the remainder. This chain joins TRBV23-1 and TRBJ2-1; 7 nucleotides agree with TRBD1. TRBV23-1 is sorted into the ORF group, with uncertain function. The CDR3 sequence is 16 residues long. Trimming removed 7 bases from V and 5 bases from J; junction bases left unmatched: 14. The sequenced CDR3 bases are TGCGCCAGCACACTAGATCGGGACAGAAGAAACAATGAG. It encodes CASTLDRDRRNNE. The full CDR3 is CASTLDRDRRNNEQFF.

Details on this clone: Sequencing ends 3 residues short of the CDR3 end; the germline J gene provides the rest. The J gene is TRBJ2-3, the V gene TRBV5-1, with 7 bases matching TRBD1. Per germline, CDR1 SGHRS and CDR2 YFSETQ. The CDR3 is 15 amino acids. V lost 4 bases and J lost 4; bases outside the gene matches: 9. CDR3 loop: CASSRQGSHADTQYF. CDR3 DNA (partial): TGCGCCAGCAGCAGACAGGGTAGTCATGCAGATACG.

With respect to this clone: The CDR3 end lies 3 residues beyond the end of the read and is filled in from the germline J gene. This chain connects TRBV7-2 to TRBJ1-2, with D uncertain. This CDR3 region has 13 residues. The germline gives CDR1 SGHTA, CDR2 FQGNSA. Incomplete CDR3 DNA: TGTGCCAGCAGTCGACCTAGCTCCTACGAC. It encodes CASSRPSSYD. The entire CDR3 protein is CASSRPSSYDYTF.

In regard to this clone: The missing CDR3 end, 3 residues past where the read stops, is filled in from the germline J gene. This chain joins TRBV29-1 and TRBJ1-3, with TRBD1 as a possible D gene (5 bases). The CDR3 runs to 12 residues. V lost 1 base and J 5 bases, leaving 6 bases between the germline ends. Germline lookup yields CDR1 SQVTM and CDR2 ANQGSEA. CDR3 bases read: TGCAGCGTTGAAGGGACAAGAAACACC. Protein sequence: CSVEGTRNT. The entire CDR3 sequence reads CSVEGTRNTIYF.

For this clone: The read falls 3 residues short of the CDR3 end, and the missing part is taken from the germline J gene. This sequence joins TRBV2 and TRBJ1-4, with a tentative D call TRBD1 (5 bases). From germline, CDR1 is SNHLY and CDR2 FYNNEI. With 6 bases removed from V and 4 bases from J, the gap between germline ends came to 15 bases. The CDR3 loop spans 15 amino acids. CDR3 bases read: TGTGCCAGCAGCATACCGGGACTGTTTAATGAAAAA. Protein product: CASSIPGLFNEK. In full, the CDR3 is CASSIPGLFNEKLFF.

CDR3 DNA (partial): TGTGCCAGCTCAACAACTCTACAGGGGGCGGGAGAGACC. Protein product: CASSTTLQGAGET. The CDR3 in its entirety is CASSTTLQGAGETQYF. The J gene is TRBJ2-5, the V gene TRBV18; TRBD1 matches 9 bases. Read coverage stops 3 residues before the CDR3 terminus; the germline J gene supplies the remainder. The CDR3 runs to 16 residues. V gave up 5 bases and J gave up 4 bases; unmatched junction bases: 11. Per the germline V gene, CDR1 is KGHSH and CDR2 is LQKENI. The variable domain in full, completed from reference TRBV18 and TRBJ2-5, reads NAGVMQNPRHLVRRRGQEARLRCSPMKGHSHVYWYRQLPEEGLKFMVYLQKENIIDESGMPKERFSAEFPKEGPSILRIQQVVRGDSAAYFCASSTTLQGAGETQYFGPGTRLLVL.

Remarks on this clone: The read terminates 3 residues before the CDR3 end, so the remaining end is supplied by the germline J gene. The rearrangement links TRBV10-3 to TRBJ2-2; TRBD1 matches 7 bases. This CDR3 contains 15 residues. Germline CDR1 is ENHRY and CDR2 is SYGVKD. J was trimmed by 0 bases and V by 8 bases; bases with no gene match: 6. CDR3 sequence: CAIGGQTTNTGELFF. The part of the CDR3 DNA that was read is TGTGCCATCGGGGGACAGACCACGAACACCGGGGAG.

About this clone itself: The CDR3 extends 3 residues past the end of the read, so its final part is completed from the germline J gene. The genes are TRBV10-3 and TRBJ1-1; D not resolved. Per the germline V gene, CDR1 is ENHRY and CDR2 is SYGVKD. Trimming shortened V by 0 bases and J by 5 bases, and 10 bases separated the two germline ends. The CDR3 contains 14 residues. CDR3 sequence reads: CAISESRMTTEAFF. The CDR3 bases that were read are TGTGCCATCAGTGAGTCGCGAATGACTACTGAA.

Notes on this clone: The read comes to an end 3 residues before the CDR3 does, leaving the germline J gene to fill in the end. The V and J genes are TRBV29-1 and TRBJ2-2, with D unclear. From germline, CDR1 is SQVTM and CDR2 ANQGSEA. The CDR3 has 13 amino acids. The ends were cut back, 3 bases at V and 1 base at J, with 6 bases in the middle. The CDR3 reads CSVDKGNTGELFF. The covered CDR3 bases are TGCAGCGTTGATAAAGGGAACACCGGGGAG.

Details on this clone: The read gets to within 3 residues of the CDR3 end, and the germline J gene fills in the rest. V usage is TRBV18 and J usage is TRBJ2-4; either TRBD1 or TRBD2 may supply D (5 bases each). This CDR3 has 12 amino acids. CDR1 is KGHSH, CDR2 LQKENI, per germline. CDR3: CASSPDARGQYF. CDR3 DNA (partial): TGTGCCAGCTCACCGGACGCGAGGGGT.

With respect to this clone: The read stops 3 residues short of the end of the CDR3; the missing end is completed from the germline J gene. V is TRBV24-1 and J is TRBJ2-5; D perhaps matches TRBD2 (6 bases). The CDR3 runs to 13 residues. Germline assignment: CDR1 KGHDR and CDR2 SFDVKD. The V gene lost 7 bases and the J gene lost 3 bases, with 11 bases spanning the gap. The CDR3 bases that were read are TGTGCCACCAGCCGTGGCGGGGAAGAGACC. This codes for CATSRGGEET. The full CDR3 is CATSRGGEETQYF.

The CDR3 reads CAIRGTTEETQYF. Partial CDR3 DNA: TGTGCCATCAGGGGGACTACCGAAGAGACC. The rearrangement links TRBV10-3 to TRBJ2-5; 7 nucleotides line up with TRBD2. The read comes to an end 3 residues before the CDR3 does, leaving the germline J gene to fill in the end. The germline V gene has CDR1 ENHRY and CDR2 SYGVKD. V trimming: 6 bases; J trimming: 3 bases; junction bases outside the gene matches: 4. CDR3 length: 13 residues.

Regarding this clone: The read falls 3 residues short of the CDR3 end, and the missing part is taken from the germline J gene. The chain uses TRBV2 and TRBJ2-2; tentatively, D is TRBD1 (5 bases). This CDR3 is built from 15 residues. Looked up from germline, CDR1 is SNHLY and CDR2 is FYNNEI. The CDR3 DNA, read in part, is TGTGCCAGCAGTGACGGACAATTTATGGGTGAAAAG. Translating gives CASSDGQFMGEK. The complete CDR3 reads CASSDGQFMGEKLFF.

A word on this clone: The CDR3 extends 3 residues past the end of the read, so its final part is completed from the germline J gene. The chain joins TRBV6-2 or TRBV6-3 to TRBJ2-1; the match to TRBD2 covers 9 bases. There are 15 residues in the CDR3. CDR1 and CDR2 from the germline V gene are MNHEY and SVGEGT. J lost 8 bases, V lost 7 bases, and 12 bases had no gene match. CDR3 protein: CASKTNSGGSHEQFF. CDR3 DNA, as far as it was read: TGTGCCAGCAAAACTAATAGCGGGGGTTCCCATGAG.

The CDR3 loop is CASSGGAGELFF. The sequenced part of the CDR3 DNA is TGTGCCAGCAGTGGGGGGGCCGGGGAG. The chain recombines TRBV2 with TRBJ2-2; perhaps TRBD2 as D (6 bases). The read finishes 3 residues shy of the CDR3 end, and the germline J gene is used to complete it. Trimming stripped 4 bases from V and 6 bases from J, with 6 bases between. CDR3 length: 12 residues. Per the germline V gene, CDR1 is SNHLY and CDR2 is FYNNEI.

Comment on this clone: The read falls 3 residues short of the CDR3 end, and the missing part is taken from the germline J gene. The chain combines TRBV5-1 with TRBJ2-7; 10 nucleotides agree with TRBD1. Looked up from germline, CDR1 is SGHRS and CDR2 is YFSETQ. The ends lost 4 bases at V and 6 bases at J; junction bases unmatched: 7. The CDR3 totals 14 residues. Partial CDR3 DNA: TGCGCCAGCAGCGCAACCGGGACAGGGGCCGAG. This sequence encodes CASSATGTGAE. The whole CDR3 sequence is CASSATGTGAEQYF.

Points on this clone: Compared with germline, one end of the junction differs, possibly owing to a read error. The read gets to within 3 residues of the CDR3 end, and the germline J gene fills in the rest. This chain uses TRBV19 with TRBJ2-4; 7 bases match TRBD1. This CDR3 spans 13 amino acids. The germline V gene has CDR1 LNHDA and CDR2 SQIVND (reference sequence). The CDR3 sequence: CASRIGGRNGQYF. CDR3 DNA, as far as it was read: TGTGCCAGTAGAATAGGGGGCCGGAATGGT.

Comments on this clone: The CDR3 end is not reached by the read, which stops 3 residues before it; the germline J gene fills it in. V gene TRBV6-1 combines with J gene TRBJ2-3; D call uncertain. The CDR3 contains 16 residues. Germline V gene data show CDR1 as MNHNS and CDR2 as SASEGT. The CDR3 DNA, read in part, is TGTGCCAGCAGTGAAGAATTGGCGGCCCGCCAAGAAACG. As protein: CASSEELAARQET. The complete CDR3 sequence is CASSEELAARQETQYF.